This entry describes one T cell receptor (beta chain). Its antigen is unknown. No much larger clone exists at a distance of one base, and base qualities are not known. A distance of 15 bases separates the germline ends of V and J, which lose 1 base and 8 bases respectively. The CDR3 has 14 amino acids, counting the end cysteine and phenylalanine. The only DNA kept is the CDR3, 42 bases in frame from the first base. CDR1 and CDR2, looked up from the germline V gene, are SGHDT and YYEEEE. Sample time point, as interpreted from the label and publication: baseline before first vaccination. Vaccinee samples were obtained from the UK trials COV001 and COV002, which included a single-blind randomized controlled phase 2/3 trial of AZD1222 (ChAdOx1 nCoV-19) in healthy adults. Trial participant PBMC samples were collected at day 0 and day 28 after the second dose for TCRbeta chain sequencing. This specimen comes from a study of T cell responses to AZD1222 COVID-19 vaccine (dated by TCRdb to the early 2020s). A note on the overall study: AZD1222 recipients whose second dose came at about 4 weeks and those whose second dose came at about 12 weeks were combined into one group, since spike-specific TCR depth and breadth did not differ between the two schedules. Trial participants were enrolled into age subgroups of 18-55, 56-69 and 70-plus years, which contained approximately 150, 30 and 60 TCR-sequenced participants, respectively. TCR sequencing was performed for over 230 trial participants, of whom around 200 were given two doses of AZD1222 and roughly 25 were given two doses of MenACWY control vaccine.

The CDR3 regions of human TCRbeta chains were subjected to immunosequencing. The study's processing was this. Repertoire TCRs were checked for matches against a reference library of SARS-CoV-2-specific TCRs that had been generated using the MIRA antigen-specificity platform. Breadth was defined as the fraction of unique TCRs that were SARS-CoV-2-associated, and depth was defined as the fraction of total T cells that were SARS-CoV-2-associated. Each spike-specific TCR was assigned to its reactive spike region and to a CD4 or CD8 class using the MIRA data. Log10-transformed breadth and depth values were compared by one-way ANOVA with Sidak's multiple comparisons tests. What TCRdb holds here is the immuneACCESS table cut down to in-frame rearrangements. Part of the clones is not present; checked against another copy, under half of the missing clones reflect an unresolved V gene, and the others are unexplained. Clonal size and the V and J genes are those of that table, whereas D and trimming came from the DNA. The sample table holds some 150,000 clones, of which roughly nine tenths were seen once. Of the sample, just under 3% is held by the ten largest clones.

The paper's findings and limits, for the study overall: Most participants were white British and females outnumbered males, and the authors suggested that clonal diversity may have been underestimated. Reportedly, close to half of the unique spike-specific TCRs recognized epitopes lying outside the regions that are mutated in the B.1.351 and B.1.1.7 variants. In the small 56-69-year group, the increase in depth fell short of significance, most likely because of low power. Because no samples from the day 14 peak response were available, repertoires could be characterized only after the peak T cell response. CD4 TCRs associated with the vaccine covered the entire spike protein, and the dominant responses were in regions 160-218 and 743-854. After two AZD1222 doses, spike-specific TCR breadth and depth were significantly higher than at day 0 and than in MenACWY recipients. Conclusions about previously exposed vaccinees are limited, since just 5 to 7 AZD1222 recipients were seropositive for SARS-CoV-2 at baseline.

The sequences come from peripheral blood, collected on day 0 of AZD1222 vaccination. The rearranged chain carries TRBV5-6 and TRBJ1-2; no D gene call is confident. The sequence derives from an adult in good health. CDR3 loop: CASSLRWPMGGYTF. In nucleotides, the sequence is TGTGCCAGCAGCTTGAGATGGCCAATGGGCGGCTACACCTTC. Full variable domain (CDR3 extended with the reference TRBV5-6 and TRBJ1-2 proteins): DAGVTQSPTHLIKTRGQQVTLRCSPKSGHDTVSWYQQALGQGPQFIFQYYEEEERQRGNFPDRFSGHQFPNYSSELNVNALLLGDSALYLCASSLRWPMGGYTFGSGTRLTVV.